Listed below are T cell receptor beta chains from one sample, sequenced in a study of T cells after yellow fever vaccination. TCRdb re-analysed the 5' RACE reads in MiXCR, keeping a single row per CDR3 protein. In the table there are 75,000 to 100,000 distinct CDR3 sequences, 7.5% to 10% of which are singletons. Sequenced here: CD8+ T cells not binding an NS4B(214-222) dextramer, sorted from PBMCs, sampled roughly 15 days after the first yellow fever vaccination. The receptors derive from a man aged 18 to 29 who received the YFV17D yellow fever vaccine. Both conserved end residues are part of each CDR3.

V gene	CDR3 protein
TRBV25-1	CASSADRVSWEQFF
TRBV7-2	CASSRRTDSGNTIYF
TRBV27	CASSLKVKTEAFF
TRBV15	CATLGDRGKTEAFF
TRBV18	CASSPPVSVQGEAFF
TRBV4-1	CASSQEGFPGGAFGANVLTF
TRBV4-1	CASSHGQGEAFF
TRBV30	CAWKSGQGAGNEQFF
TRBV6-1	CASSPDRAGNTIYF
TRBV9	CASSLSDRPNTEAFF
TRBV12-3/TRBV12-4	CASSLLGSPGSDEQFF
TRBV4-1	CASSPREVAEAFF
TRBV4-1	CASSQVGTGGLPYYNEQFF
TRBV6-2/TRBV6-3	CASNPGADNQPQHF
TRBV12-3/TRBV12-4	CASSVLRHGDTQYF
TRBV9	CASSDGQANTEAFF
TRBV24-1	CATSDSGTYGLADTQYF
TRBV4-3	CASSQHRVGNQPQHF
TRBV5-6	CASSWWTGSDTGELFF
TRBV6-5	CASGLAGGLEQYF
TRBV7-9	CASSETGEAFF
TRBV12-3/TRBV12-4	CASGTASSSYNEQFF
TRBV12-3/TRBV12-4	CASSPGTGGRHF
TRBV20-1	CSARSGGRFNQPQHF
TRBV4-1	CASSTVGTEAFF
TRBV10-3	CAITLGGSGTDTQYF